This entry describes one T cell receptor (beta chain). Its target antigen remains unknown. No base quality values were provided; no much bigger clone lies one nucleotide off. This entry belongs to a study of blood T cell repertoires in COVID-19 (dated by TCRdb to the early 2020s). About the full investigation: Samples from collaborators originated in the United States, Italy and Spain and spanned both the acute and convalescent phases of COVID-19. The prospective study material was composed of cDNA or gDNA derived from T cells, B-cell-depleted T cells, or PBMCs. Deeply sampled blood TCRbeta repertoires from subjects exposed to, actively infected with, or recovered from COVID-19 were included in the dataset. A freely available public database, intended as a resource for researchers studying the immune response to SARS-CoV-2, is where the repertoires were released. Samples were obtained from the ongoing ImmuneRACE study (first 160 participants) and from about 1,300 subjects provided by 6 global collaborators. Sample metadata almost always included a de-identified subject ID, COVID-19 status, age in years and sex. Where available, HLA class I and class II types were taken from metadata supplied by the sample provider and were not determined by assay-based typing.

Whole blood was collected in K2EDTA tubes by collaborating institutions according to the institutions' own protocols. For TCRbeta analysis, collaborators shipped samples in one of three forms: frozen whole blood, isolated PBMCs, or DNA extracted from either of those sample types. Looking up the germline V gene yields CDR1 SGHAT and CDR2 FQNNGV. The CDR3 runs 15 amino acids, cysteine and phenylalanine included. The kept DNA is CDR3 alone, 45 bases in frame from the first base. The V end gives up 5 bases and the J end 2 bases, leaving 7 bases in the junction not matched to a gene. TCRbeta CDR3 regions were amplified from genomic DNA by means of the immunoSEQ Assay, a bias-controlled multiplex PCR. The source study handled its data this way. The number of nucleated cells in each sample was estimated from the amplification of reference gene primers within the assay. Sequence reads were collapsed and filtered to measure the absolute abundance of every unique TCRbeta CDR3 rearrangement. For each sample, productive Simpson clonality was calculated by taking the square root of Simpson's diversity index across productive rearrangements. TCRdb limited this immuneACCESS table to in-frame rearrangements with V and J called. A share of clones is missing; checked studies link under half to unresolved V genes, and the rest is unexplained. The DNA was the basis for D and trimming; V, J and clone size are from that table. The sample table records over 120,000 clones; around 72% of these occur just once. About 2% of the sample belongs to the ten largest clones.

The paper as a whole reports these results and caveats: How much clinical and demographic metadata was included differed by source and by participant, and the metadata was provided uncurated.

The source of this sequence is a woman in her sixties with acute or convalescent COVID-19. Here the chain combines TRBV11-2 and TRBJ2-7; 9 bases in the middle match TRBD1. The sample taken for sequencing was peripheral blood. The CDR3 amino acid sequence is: CASSIGTGSAYEQYF. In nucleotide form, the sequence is TGTGCCAGCAGCATTGGGACAGGGTCGGCCTACGAGCAGTACTTC.